The 6 T cell receptor beta chains in this list originate from one sample, sequenced in a study of cytomegalovirus exposure and HLA in healthy donors. Researchers ran the PCR with 60 Vbeta and 13 Jbeta primers. Using immunoSEQ multiplex PCR, the repertoire was profiled, and TCRdb retains in-frame clones only, with some absent. The sample consists of about 170,000 clones, approximately 73% of them appearing once. The specimen sequenced was PBMCs. These receptors were taken from a woman younger than 30 in good health and CMV-seropositive.

CDR3 nucleotide sequence: TGTGCCAGCAGCTCCGGGACTCGTGGGACCCAGTACTTC. Translating gives CASSSGTRGTQYF. The V call is TRBV7-2, the J call TRBJ2-5; D is possibly TRBD2 (6 bases). Trimming left V 4 bases short and J 7 bases short, with 13 bases between. Per the germline V gene, CDR1 is SGHTA and CDR2 is FQGNSA. This CDR3 contains 13 residues.

A few counts support this clone. A junction boundary mismatches the germline segment, possibly from a read error. This chain joins TRBV5-1 and TRBJ2-1, with D tentatively TRBD2 (5 bases). This CDR3 region has 13 residues. Germline CDR1 and CDR2: SGHRS and YFSETQ. The CDR3 protein is CASSPTTYNEQFF. The CDR3 bases are TGTGCCAGCAGCCCGACTACATACAATGAGCAGTTCTTC. Based on the CDR3 plus reference TRBV5-1 and TRBJ2-1, the full variable domain is KAGVTQTPRYLIKTRGQQVTLSCSPISGHRSVSWYQQTPGQGLQFLFEYFSETQRNKGNFPGRFSGRQFSNSRSEMNVSTLELGDSALYLCASSPTTYNEQFFGPGTRLTVL.

There are a few counts of this clone. The same CDR3 is also encoded by other DNA sequences in this sample. The chain combines TRBV18 with TRBJ1-6, with 7 bases aligning to TRBD1. The CDR3 length is 18 residues. Unmatched junction bases numbered 9, after V lost 4 bases and J lost 0 bases. Germline loops: CDR1 KGHSH, CDR2 LQKENI. CDR3 DNA: TGTGCCAGCTCACGTTCGGGACAGCTGAGCTCCTATAATTCACCCCTCCACTTT. It encodes CASSRSGQLSSYNSPLHF.

This clone was counted a single time. Other nucleotide sequences from this sample produce the same CDR3. The chain combines TRBV5-1 with TRBJ2-5; TRBD2 might be the D (6 bases). V was trimmed by 1 base and J by 3 bases, leaving 13 bases between them. The CDR3 length is 15 residues. CDR1 and CDR2 (germline): SGHRS, YFSETQ. This CDR3 reads CASSLLSGSEETQYF. CDR3 in DNA: TGCGCCAGCAGCTTGCTTAGCGGCTCGGAAGAGACCCAGTACTTC.

The chain recombines TRBV27 with TRBJ2-3; 11 bases are a match to TRBD2. Germline loops: CDR1 MNHEY, CDR2 SMNVEV (reference sequence). The V segment lost 3 bases and the J segment 10 bases; nucleotides outside the gene matches: 9. The CDR3 extends over 15 amino acids. This CDR3 reads CASSLVGTSGLAQYF. The CDR3 region has the DNA TGTGCCAGCAGTTTGGTAGGGACTAGCGGCCTGGCGCAGTATTTT.

The chain uses TRBV28 and TRBJ1-5; possible D gene TRBD1, 5 bases. CDR3 size: 14 residues. V lost 5 bases to trimming and J lost 0 bases, with 8 bases between them. CDR1 and CDR2 from the germline V gene are MDHEN and SYDVKM. The CDR3 bases are TGTGCCAGCAGTGCGACAGCTAGCAATCAGCCCCAGCATTTT. Its translation is CASSATASNQPQHF.